This is a list of T cell receptor beta chains from one sample in a study of tumor-infiltrating lymphocytes in primary liver carcinoma. TCRdb re-derived calls from the multiplex PCR reads in MiXCR, one entry per CDR3 protein. In the table there are 300,000 to 350,000 distinct CDR3 sequences, approximately 65% of which are singletons. The source material was peripheral blood. The receptor source for this set is a man aged 40-55 years with primary liver carcinoma and hepatitis B virus infection. CDR3s include the opening cysteine and the closing phenylalanine or tryptophan. A D gene is named only where the DNA matches it firmly. Rows give clone size only sometimes, using once, few, many, or a class for an expanded clone.

d_call | clone_size | j_call | v_call | cdr3_nt | cdr3_aa
. | . | TRBJ2-7 | TRBV11-2 | TGTGCCAGCAGCGGGGGACACAGGGTTGTACACGAGCAGTACTTC | CASSGGHRVVHEQYF
. | many | TRBJ2-5 | TRBV10-3 | TGTGCCACCGCGCGAGGGGCCAAATCCCAAGAGACCCAGTACTTC | CATARGAKSQETQYF
. | many | TRBJ2-7 | TRBV6-2/TRBV6-3 | TGTGCCAGCGAGAAGGACAGCAAAAACGAGCAGTACTTC | CASEKDSKNEQYF
TRBD1 | . | TRBJ2-7 | TRBV29-1 | TGCAGCATCCTTAAACTACGGGACAGGGCCTACGAGCAGTACTTC | CSILKLRDRAYEQYF
. | . | TRBJ2-7 | TRBV29-1 | TGCAGCGTTGAAAATGACGACAACGTGCACTACTTC | CSVENDDNVHYF
TRBD2 | many | TRBJ2-3 | TRBV30 | TGTGCCTGGGGCCTAGCGGGTGGCACAGATACGCAGTATTTT | CAWGLAGGTDTQYF
. | . | TRBJ1-5 | TRBV5-6 | TGTGCCAGCGGCTTGTGGGGGTCGCCTCAGCCCCAGCATTTT | CASGLWGSPQPQHF
. | few | TRBJ2-7 | TRBV5-1 | TGCGCCAGCAGCGACCGGTACGAGCAGTACTTC | CASSDRYEQYF
. | few | TRBJ2-7 | TRBV28 | TGTGCCAGCAGGGGGGCGGAGCGGGTCTCCTACGAGCAGTACTTC | CASRGAERVSYEQYF
. | . | TRBJ2-5 | TRBV6-5 | TGTGCCAGCAGTTATTTGTTTTGGCTTAGGGGTCAGACCCAGTACTTC | CASSYLFWLRGQTQYF
. | . | TRBJ2-7 | TRBV6-5 | TGTGCTAGCAACCCTACAGCCTTCTACGAGGAGTACTTC | CASNPTAFYEEYF
TRBD2 | . | TRBJ2-2 | TRBV11-2 | TGTGCCAGCAGCTTCTGGCGGGAGATTACCGGGGAGCTGTTTTTC | CASSFWREITGELFF
. | many | TRBJ2-7 | TRBV4-2 | TGTGCCAGCAGTCCGGAGGTGCGCCCAGACTCCTACGAGCAGTACTTC | CASSPEVRPDSYEQYF
TRBD1 | few | TRBJ2-3 | TRBV4-3 | TGCGCCAGCAGCCGCCGACAGGGGGGGACAGATACGCAGTATTTT | CASSRRQGGTDTQYF
. | . | TRBJ1-1 | TRBV11-2 | TGTACCAGCAGCTCCTCTCGCAGAAACACTGAAGCTTTCTTT | CTSSSSRRNTEAFF
TRBD1 | . | TRBJ2-2 | TRBV5-5 | TGTGCCAGCAGCAGAGGGACAGGGGATTCCCCCGGGGAGCTGTTTTTT | CASSRGTGDSPGELFF
. | . | TRBJ2-7 | TRBV2 | TGTGCCAGCTTCGCCTCCCGGGGCTCCAACGAGCAGTACTTC | CASFASRGSNEQYF
. | . | TRBJ1-1 | TRBV6-5 | TGTGCCAGCAGTTATTGGGGGACTGAAGCTTTCTTT | CASSYWGTEAFF
. | . | TRBJ1-6 | TRBV7-2 | TGTGCCAGCAGCCTCTCGGGGGATGTCTTCAATTCACCCCTCCACTTT | CASSLSGDVFNSPLHF
. | . | TRBJ2-5 | TRBV29-1 | TGCATCGTCAGGACGGGGGAGACCCAGTACTTC | CIVRTGETQYF
TRBD2 | . | TRBJ2-3 | TRBV11-2 | TGTGCCAGCAGCTTAGATCGGAGGCGGGAGAACCCGCAGTATTTT | CASSLDRRRENPQYF
TRBD1 | . | TRBJ2-1 | TRBV11-3 | TGTGCCAGCAGCCACAGGGAGCAGGGGGCGTATGAGCAGCTCTTC | CASSHREQGAYEQLF
TRBD1 | . | TRBJ1-4 | TRBV28 | TGTGCCAGCAGTTTCCAGGGGGCCCTGAATGAAAAACTGTTTTTT | CASSFQGALNEKLFF
TRBD2 | . | TRBJ2-1 | TRBV30 | TGTGCCGGCCGCGGGGGTGTGGGTGAGCAGTTCTTC | CAGRGGVGEQFF
TRBD1 | once | TRBJ1-3 | TRBV11-2 | TGTGCCAGCAGCCCTAGAAGGGGGCAACCTACAAACGCCATATATTTT | CASSPRRGQPTNAIYF
. | . | TRBJ2-7 | TRBV11-1 | TGTGCCCGCAGCCAACTCGACTGTTTCTCCTACGAGCAGTACTTC | CARSQLDCFSYEQYF
. | once | TRBJ2-1 | TRBV6-5 | TGTACCAGAAGCCCTAACTTCTCCTACAATGAGCAGTTCTTC | CTRSPNFSYNEQFF
TRBD2 | . | TRBJ2-3 | TRBV6-2/TRBV6-3 | TGTGCCAGCAGTTCAAGCGGGAGAAGCGAAGATACGCAGTATTTT | CASSSSGRSEDTQYF
. | . | TRBJ1-4 | TRBV11-2 | TGTGCCAGCAGCCTAGAGGGGCGGAATGAAAAACTGTTGTTC | CASSLEGRNEKLLF
. | . | TRBJ2-3 | TRBV7-8 | TGTGCCAGCAGCTTATCCCGACTAGGAGACACAGATACGCAGTATTTT | CASSLSRLGDTDTQYF
. | few | TRBJ2-1 | TRBV14 | TGTGCCAGCAGCCAAGATATAGCCGCCTACAATGAGCAGTTCTTC | CASSQDIAAYNEQFF
TRBD1 | many | TRBJ1-1 | TRBV12-3/TRBV12-4 | TGTGCCAGCAGGACCACGACAGGGGGGACTGAAGCTTTCTTT | CASRTTTGGTEAFF
. | many | TRBJ2-7 | TRBV29-1 | TGCAGCGTTGAACGGGAAAGCGACGAGCAGTACTTC | CSVERESDEQYF
. | . | TRBJ2-1 | TRBV7-2 | TGCGCCAGCAGCTTACAACTAGTCCACAATGAGCAGTTCTTC | CASSLQLVHNEQFF
TRBD2 | . | TRBJ2-1 | TRBV12-3/TRBV12-4 | TGTGCCAGCAGAAGTAGCGGGGGGTACGATGAGCAGTTCTTC | CASRSSGGYDEQFF
. | many | TRBJ1-2 | TRBV6-1 | TGTGCCAGCACCCCGGCAGGGAGGATCTATGGCTACACCTTC | CASTPAGRIYGYTF
. | many | TRBJ2-5 | TRBV12-3/TRBV12-4 | TGTGCCAGCACCCCAGATCTTCCAGGGACCCAGTACTTC | CASTPDLPGTQYF
. | once | TRBJ2-3 | TRBV11-1 | TGTGCCAGCTTACGAAAGGCCACAGATACGCAGTATTTT | CASLRKATDTQYF
TRBD1 | . | TRBJ2-3 | TRBV11-3 | TGTGCCAGCAGCATCGGACAGGGGGCAGATGCGCAGTATTTT | CASSIGQGADAQYF
TRBD2 | few | TRBJ2-1 | TRBV11-1 | TGTGCCAGCGGCTCGGGGACTAACTCCTACAATGAGCAGTTCTTC | CASGSGTNSYNEQFF